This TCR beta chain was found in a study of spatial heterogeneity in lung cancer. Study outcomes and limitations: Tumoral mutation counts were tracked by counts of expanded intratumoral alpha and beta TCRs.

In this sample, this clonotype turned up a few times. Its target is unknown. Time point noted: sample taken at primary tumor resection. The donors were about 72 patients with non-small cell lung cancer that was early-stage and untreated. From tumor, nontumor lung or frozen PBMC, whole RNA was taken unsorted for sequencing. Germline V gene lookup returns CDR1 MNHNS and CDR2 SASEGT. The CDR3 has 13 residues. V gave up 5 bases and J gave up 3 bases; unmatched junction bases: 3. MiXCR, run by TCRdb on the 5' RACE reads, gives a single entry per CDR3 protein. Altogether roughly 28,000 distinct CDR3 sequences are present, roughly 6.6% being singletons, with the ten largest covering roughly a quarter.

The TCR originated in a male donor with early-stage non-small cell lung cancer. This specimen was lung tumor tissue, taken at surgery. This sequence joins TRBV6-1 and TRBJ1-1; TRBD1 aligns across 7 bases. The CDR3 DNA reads TGTGCCAGCAGTCCGGGACAGTACACTGAAGCTTTCTTT. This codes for CASSPGQYTEAFF.